This T cell receptor (beta chain) was recovered during a study of breast tumors, draining lymph nodes, adjacent tissues. Findings and caveats of the study: Tumor TCR diversity was below lymph nodes but above nontumor tissue. Tumor and nontumor repertoires were significantly more similar in luminal-like than in basal-like breast cancer. Findings are consistent with lymph node origin and intratumoral expansion of most tumor T cells. Tumor T cell lymph node origin was a supported hypothesis, not proven.

CDR3 length equals 13 residues. The V gene's germline CDR1 is MDHEN and CDR2 SYDVKM. V shed 10 bases, J shed 3 bases, and the junction held 6 bases outside the gene matches. Breast cancer patients provided tissue from their axillary draining lymph nodes. TCRdb recomputed calls from the multiplex PCR reads with MiXCR, one row per CDR3 protein. This table holds 85,000 to 130,000 distinct CDR3 sequences, around 20% found once. This clonotype was seen only a few times. Its specificity is not known. This may come from a read error, since a much larger clone is one base off. This chain uses TRBV28 with TRBJ2-7; TRBD1 matches at 10 bases. The sequence derives from a female donor with breast cancer. Some clones in this sample may be carry-over from other donors' samples. Sample: axillary lymph node tissue. For the CDR3, the DNA is TGTGCCACCGCGGGACAGGGGATCTACGAGCAGTACTTC. This codes for CATAGQGIYEQYF.